What follows are 28 T cell receptor beta chains derived from one specimen sequenced in a study of OX40 agonist ivuxolimab in advanced cancers. Only in-frame clones appear in the TCRdb table, and some are missing; sequencing was by immunoSEQ multiplex PCR. The table lists more than 20,000 clones, 70% to 90% of them singletons. This sample comprised CD4+ or CD8+ T cells sorted from blood, obtained in a trial of the OX40 agonist ivuxolimab. The source is an adult with an advanced solid tumor such as melanoma, head and neck, liver or kidney cancer.

The V call is TRBV13, the J call TRBJ2-1; 8 nucleotides line up with TRBD2. The J segment lost 4 bases and the V segment lost 7 bases, leaving 12 bases of the junction unmatched. Germline V CDR1 and CDR2: PRHDT, FYEKMQ (reference sequence). The CDR3 consists of 16 residues. Here the CDR3 reads CASILRRASGYNEQFF. DNA for the CDR3: TGTGCCAGCATCCTTAGAAGGGCTAGCGGGTACAATGAGCAGTTCTTC.

The chain employs TRBV4-3 and TRBJ2-2; D unresolved. In germline, CDR1 is LGHNA, CDR2 YSLEER. V was pared by 0 bases and J by 6 bases, with 8 bases between. This CDR3 is 14 amino acids long. CDR3 in DNA: TGCGCCAGCAGCCAAGAATCTACAGCCGGGGAGCTGTTTTTT. This codes for CASSQESTAGELFF.

The rearrangement uses TRBV5-1 and TRBJ2-7, with D tentatively TRBD1 (6 bases). The CDR3 is 14 amino acids. Germline CDR1 reads SGHRS; CDR2 reads YFSETQ. The germline V and J ends were trimmed by 1 base and 3 bases, with 11 bases remaining between them. The CDR3 region is CASSLRGSDYEQYF. In nucleotides, the CDR3 is TGCGCCAGCAGCTTGAGGGGGTCGGACTACGAGCAGTACTTC.

The chain joins TRBV7-8 to TRBJ2-3; 10 nucleotides match TRBD2. There are 15 residues in the CDR3. Germline loops: CDR1 SGHVS, CDR2 FQNEAQ. With 6 bases clipped from V and 3 bases from J, the junction kept 6 bases outside the gene matches. The CDR3 sequence is CASRSSGRETDTQYF. CDR3 sequence (DNA): TGTGCCAGCAGATCCAGCGGGAGGGAGACAGATACGCAGTATTTT.

With respect to this clone: One end of the junction fails to match germline, which may point to a read error. The J gene is TRBJ2-1, the V gene TRBV29-1, with 8 positions matching TRBD2. Germline V lookup: CDR1 SQVTM, CDR2 ANQGSEA. The CDR3 length is 14 residues. DNA of the CDR3: TGCGGCGTCACAGGACGGGAGGGTTACAATGAGCAGTTCTTC. Translating gives CGVTGREGYNEQFF.

The chain combines TRBV4-3 with TRBJ1-4; D gene unclear. CDR1 and CDR2 from the germline V gene are LGHNA and YSLEER. The ends were cut back, 1 base at V and 7 bases at J, with 16 bases in the middle. The CDR3 extends over 16 amino acids. The CDR3 coding sequence is TGCGCCAGCAGCCAAGGGAAGGACGTTAGATTTGAAAAACTGTTTTTT. Translated: CASSQGKDVRFEKLFF.

The J gene is TRBJ2-7, the V gene TRBV13; 12 nucleotides agree with TRBD2. The ends lost 5 bases at V and 5 bases at J; junction bases unmatched: 7. This CDR3 has 15 amino acids. CDR1 and CDR2 (germline): PRHDT, FYEKMQ (reference sequence). Written as DNA, the CDR3 is TGTGCCAGCAGCCTCCGGACTAGCGGGACAGACGAGCAGTACTTC. Protein: CASSLRTSGTDEQYF.

The rearrangement uses TRBV5-6 and TRBJ1-6; 8 positions agree with TRBD1. This CDR3 is built from 16 residues. The V gene end was trimmed by 3 bases and the J gene end by 7 bases; junction bases not matched to a gene: 9. Germline V lookup: CDR1 SGHDT, CDR2 YYEEEE. The CDR3 DNA sequence: TGTGCCAGCAGCTGGACAGGGCTGTTACGGAATTCACCCCTCCACTTT. Translated: CASSWTGLLRNSPLHF.

CDR3 nucleotide sequence: TGTGCCAGTAGTATCTACGGGGGCCCTCACCACGAGCAGTACTTC. Its protein product is CASSIYGGPHHEQYF. The V and J genes are TRBV19 and TRBJ2-7; D is tentatively TRBD1 or TRBD2 (6 bases each). The V gene's germline CDR1 is LNHDA and CDR2 SQIVND (reference sequence). Deletions cut 3 bases from V and 5 bases from J, with 17 bases between. The CDR3 runs 15 residues.

The V and J genes are TRBV7-2 and TRBJ1-2; 7 bases are shared with TRBD1. The germline V gene has CDR1 SGHTA and CDR2 FQGNSA. This CDR3 has 15 residues. J was trimmed by 0 bases and V by 3 bases; bases with no gene match: 4. In DNA, the CDR3 is TGTGCCAGCAGCTTTTCGACAGGGACTAACTATGGCTACACCTTC. It codes for CASSFSTGTNYGYTF.

The chain employs TRBV11-3 and TRBJ1-4; the D is unclear. V was cut by 4 bases and J by 10 bases, with 10 bases left in between. Germline V gene sequence: CDR1 SGHNT, CDR2 YENEEA. This CDR3 comprises 12 residues. For the CDR3, the DNA is TGTGCCAGCAGCTCCCGCGACGGAAAACTGTTTTTT. Its protein is CASSSRDGKLFF.

The table lists this clone with a few counts. CDR3 DNA: TGTGCCAGCAGGACGGGACAGGCCAACTCCTACGAGCAGTACTTC. This encodes CASRTGQANSYEQYF. This chain uses TRBV6-1 with TRBJ2-7; 8 nucleotides line up with TRBD1. CDR1 and CDR2 from the germline V gene are MNHNS and SASEGT. CDR3 size: 15 residues. The trim removed 6 bases at V and 0 bases at J, leaving 7 bases unmatched.

V usage is TRBV21-1 and J usage is TRBJ2-1; the table's D call of TRBD2 was not tested on the DNA. TRBV21-1 is given as a pseudogene. This CDR3 region has 12 residues. The CDR3 is CASNHPAEEQFF. The CDR3 region has the DNA TGTGCCAGCAACCACCCCGCGGAAGAGCAGTTCTTC.

The chain is built from TRBV20-1 and TRBJ1-1, with D possibly TRBD1 on 5 matching bases. From germline, CDR1 is DFQATT and CDR2 SNEGSKA (reference sequence). This CDR3 contains 10 residues. V lost 6 bases, J lost 5 bases, and 7 bases lay in between. The CDR3 is CSAGETEAFF. The DNA of the CDR3 is TGCAGTGCAGGGGAGACTGAAGCTTTCTTT.

This clone appeared a few times. The V and J genes are TRBV5-6 and TRBJ2-7, with TRBD2 identical over 13 bases. The CDR3 runs 16 residues. Germline CDR1 SGHDT, CDR2 YYEEEE. V gave up 0 bases and J gave up 7 bases; unmatched junction bases: 7. The DNA of the CDR3 is TGTGCCAGCAGCTTGGGAACTAGCGGGAGGGTGGGGGAGCAGTACTTC. It yields the protein CASSLGTSGRVGEQYF.

J is TRBJ1-3 and V is TRBV10-3, with TRBD1 as a possible D gene (5 bases). V was pared by 6 bases and J by 1 base, with 7 bases between. Germline lookup yields CDR1 ENHRY and CDR2 SYGVKD. This CDR3 has 13 residues. The CDR3 region is CAIRTDSGNTIYF. CDR3 nucleotide sequence: TGTGCCATCAGGACAGATTCTGGAAACACCATATATTTT.

This clone was seen a handful of times. The CDR3 bases are TGTGCCAGCAGCGTCACAGGAGACACCGGGGAGCTGTTTTTT. Protein: CASSVTGDTGELFF. The chain uses TRBV9 and TRBJ2-2; a weak D match, TRBD1 (5 bases). CDR1 and CDR2 (germline): SGDLS, YYNGEE. The CDR3 sequence is 14 residues long. Trimming stripped 2 bases from V and 3 bases from J, with 8 bases between.

The chain recombines TRBV13 with TRBJ2-2; D is possibly TRBD2 (6 bases). The CDR3 is 15 amino acids. The ends were cut back, 0 bases at V and 3 bases at J, with 8 bases in the middle. The germline CDR1 and CDR2 sequences are PRHDT and FYEKMQ (reference sequence). The CDR3 DNA sequence: TGTGCCAGCAGCTTAGGGGGGACTGACACCGGGGAGCTGTTTTTT. Translated: CASSLGGTDTGELFF.

The J gene is TRBJ2-7, the V gene TRBV7-9; possible D gene TRBD1, 6 bases. The germline V and J ends were trimmed by 2 bases and 3 bases, with 11 bases remaining between them. The germline gives CDR1 SEHNR, CDR2 FQNEAQ (reference sequence). CDR3 length: 14 amino acids. The CDR3 loop reads CASSLLGRGYEQYF. The CDR3 nucleotides are TGTGCCAGCAGCTTACTAGGCAGGGGCTACGAGCAGTACTTC. Together with reference TRBV7-9 and TRBJ2-7, the CDR3 gives the full variable domain: DTGVSQNPRHKITKRGQNVTFRCDPISEHNRLYWYRQTLGQGPEFLTYFQNEAQLEKSRLLSDRFSAERPKGSFSTLEIQRTEQGDSAMYLCASSLLGRGYEQYFGPGTRLTVT.

J is TRBJ2-1 and V is TRBV7-6, with D possibly being TRBD2 (7 bases). CDR1 and CDR2 from the germline V gene are SGHVS and FNYEAQ. Trimming took off 0 bases at V and 9 bases at J, with 12 bases between the two ends. This CDR3 is built from 14 residues. The CDR3 bases are TGTGCCAGCAGCTTAGCGGGGGGGCAGGTTGAGCAGTTCTTC. Protein product: CASSLAGGQVEQFF.

The J gene is TRBJ2-1, the V gene TRBV27; TRBD1 is a possible D gene (7 bases). This CDR3 comprises 15 residues. V lost 3 bases and J lost 10, with 19 bases in between. Germline CDR1 is MNHEY and CDR2 is SMNVEV (reference sequence). The CDR3 spells CASSLEAGGLGEQFF. For the CDR3, the DNA is TGTGCCAGCAGTTTGGAGGCAGGGGGACTTGGGGAGCAGTTCTTC.

This chain uses TRBV7-3 with TRBJ2-1; 9 bases line up with TRBD1. Germline trimming cut 5 bases from V and 3 bases from J; bases unmatched to any gene: 2. Germline V gene lookup returns CDR1 SGHTA and CDR2 FQGTGA. CDR3 length: 14 amino acids. The CDR3 spells CASSKGQGYNEQFF. CDR3 bases: TGTGCCAGCAGCAAGGGACAGGGCTACAATGAGCAGTTCTTC.

The genes are TRBV9 and TRBJ2-1; D gene ambiguous. The CDR3 has 11 amino acids. Deletions cut 5 bases from V and 5 bases from J, with 5 bases between. Germline V gene sequence: CDR1 SGDLS, CDR2 YYNGEE. The CDR3 DNA reads as TGTGCCAGCAGGAACAACAATGAGCAGTTCTTC. This gives the protein CASRNNNEQFF. The whole variable domain, filled in from reference TRBV9 and TRBJ2-1, reads DSGVTQTPKHLITATGQRVTLRCSPRSGDLSVYWYQQSLDQGLQFLIQYYNGEERAKGNILERFSAQQFPDLHSELNLSSLELGDSALYFCASRNNNEQFFGPGTRLTVL.

This rearrangement joins TRBV7-9 to TRBJ2-3; 10 bases match TRBD2. There are 17 residues in the CDR3. The V gene end was trimmed by 0 bases and the J gene end by 2 bases; junction bases not matched to a gene: 5. Germline CDR1 and CDR2: SEHNR and FQNEAQ (reference sequence). The chain's CDR3 is CASSLAALAGVTDTQYF. The CDR3 DNA reads TGTGCCAGCAGCTTAGCCGCTCTAGCGGGGGTCACAGATACGCAGTATTTT.

With regard to this clone: One end of the junction is discordant with germline, which a read error may explain. This CDR3 reads CASSLSGPPGGKLFF. For the CDR3, the DNA is TGTGCCAGCAGCTTATCCGGGCCCCCGGGGGGAAAACTGTTTTTT. The chain employs TRBV28 and TRBJ1-4, with a weak D call TRBD1 (5 bases). The germline V gene has CDR1 MDHEN and CDR2 SYDVKM. This CDR3 spans 15 amino acids. The complete variable domain, with remaining parts taken from reference TRBV28 and TRBJ1-4, reads DVKVTQSSRYLVKRTGEKVFLECVQDMDHENMFWYRQDPGLGLRLIYFSYDVKMKEKGDIPEGYSVSREKKERFSLILESASTNQTSMYLCASSLSGPPGGKLFFGSGTQLSVL.

The chain joins TRBV15 to TRBJ2-2, with D unresolved. The ends were cut back, 0 bases at V and 6 bases at J, with 5 bases in the middle. CDR3 length: 13 residues. Germline assignment: CDR1 LNHNV and CDR2 YYDKDF (reference sequence). The CDR3 here is CATSRDDPGELFF. The CDR3 coding sequence is TGTGCCACCAGCAGAGATGACCCCGGGGAGCTGTTTTTT. The full variable domain, rest sourced from reference TRBV15 and TRBJ2-2, is DAMVIQNPRYQVTQFGKPVTLSCSQTLNHNVMYWYQQKSSQAPKLLFHYYDKDFNNEADTPDNFQSRRPNTSFCFLDIRSPGLGDTAMYLCATSRDDPGELFFGEGSRLTVL.

This chain links TRBV2 with TRBJ2-7; 9 bases align to TRBD1. V lost 2 bases to trimming and J lost 6 bases; unmatched junction nucleotides: 8. This CDR3 contains 15 residues. Germline CDR1 and CDR2: SNHLY and FYNNEI. CDR3 DNA: TGTGCCAGCAGTGAATGGGGACAGGGTAGTGGCGAGCAGTACTTC. Translation gives CASSEWGQGSGEQYF.

V and J are TRBV6-5 and TRBJ1-2; TRBD1 is a possible D gene (5 bases). Germline V lookup: CDR1 MNHEY, CDR2 SVGAGI. The CDR3 runs 11 residues. V was shortened by 6 bases and J by 7 bases, with 9 bases between the two germline ends. The CDR3 DNA sequence: TGTGCCAGCAGCCCGGGGGGTGGCTACACCTTC. It specifies CASSPGGGYTF.